The 3 T cell receptor beta chains listed next were all sequenced from one sample in a study of shared clonotypes between healthy human individuals. This table comes from immunoSEQ multiplex PCR, and its TCRdb copy is limited to in-frame clones, with some not included. The data show 1.4 million or so clones, 98% seen once. The sequencing input was naive CD4+ T cells sorted from blood. The subset is: CD45RA+ positively selected. The receptor source for this set is a man aged 25 to 40 in good health.

The gene calls are TRBV12-5 and TRBJ2-1; D gene uncertain. Between the trimmed V and J ends, which lost 5 bases and 3 bases, there was a span of 8 bases. Germline-derived CDR1 and CDR2 are LGHNT and FRNRAP. CDR3 size: 13 residues. This CDR3 reads CASGPASYNEQFF. CDR3 nucleotide sequence: TGTGCTAGTGGTCCGGCTAGCTACAATGAGCAGTTCTTC.

This clone has a single count. The genes are TRBV6-5 and TRBJ2-1; unclear D gene. This CDR3 is built from 11 residues. With 2 bases removed from V and 12 bases from J, the gap between germline ends came to 8 bases. Germline V gene sequence: CDR1 MNHEY, CDR2 SVGAGI. For the CDR3, the DNA is TGTGCCAGCAGTTACCCTCCCTGGCAGTTCTTC. It specifies CASSYPPWQFF.

The chain carries TRBV5-1 and TRBJ1-1, with TRBD1 identical over 8 bases. Unmatched junction bases numbered 11, after V lost 2 bases and J lost 5 bases. This CDR3 comprises 16 residues. Germline CDR1 SGHRS, CDR2 YFSETQ. CDR3 protein: CASSLAQGAEGTEAFF. CDR3 DNA sequence: TGCGCCAGCAGCTTAGCTCAGGGGGCTGAGGGGACTGAAGCTTTCTTT.